What follows are 14 T cell receptor beta chains derived from one specimen sequenced in a study of tumor-infiltrating lymphocytes in primary liver carcinoma. The study co-extracted DNA and RNA from around 20-30 mg of unsorted bulk tissue. TCR beta cDNA was prepared out of about 510 ng total RNA by means of a constant-region primer. TCR beta libraries came from three nested multiplex PCR rounds using slightly modified ARM-PCR. Rounds one and two of PCR, each of roughly 10 cycles, were primed with TRBV1-TRBV30 forward primers and a C-beta reverse primer. One entry per CDR3 protein results from TCRdb running MiXCR on the multiplex PCR reads. The data show about 64,000 distinct CDR3 sequences, about 65% seen once. The sample comprised liver tumor tissue from sampling region 4. Subset denoted: tumor region T4, right-lateral pole. The origin of the receptors is a man aged 40-49 years with primary liver carcinoma and hepatitis B virus infection.

The count of this clonotype is one. V and J are TRBV12-3 or TRBV12-4 and TRBJ2-7; 11 nucleotides line up with TRBD1. The CDR3 is made up of 15 amino acids. CDR3 in DNA: TGTGTCTGTAGTATGGGGACAGGGGGGTCCTACGAGCAGTACTTC. Translating it yields CVCSMGTGGSYEQYF.

The V gene is TRBV11-2, the J gene TRBJ2-5; 7 bases are a match to TRBD2. Germline V gene data show CDR1 as SGHAT and CDR2 as FQNNGV. Trimming removed 1 base from V and 11 bases from J; junction bases left unmatched: 7. This CDR3 has 13 residues. This CDR3 is CASSLVLGGTQYF. CDR3 in DNA: TGTGCCAGCAGCTTAGTTCTGGGAGGGACTCAGTACTTC.

This clonotype was detected only a few times. The CDR3 ends on some other residue instead of the conserved phenylalanine or tryptophan, so this is likely a read error. The chain uses TRBV5-5 and TRBJ1-1; perhaps TRBD1 as D (5 bases). The V end lost 0 bases, the J end lost 0 bases, and 15 bases lay between the germline ends. This CDR3 region has 17 residues. Germline V gene data show CDR1 as SGHKS and CDR2 as YYEKEE (reference sequence). The DNA of the CDR3 is TGTGCCAGCAGCTTGGGGGACCGATCCAGCTTGAACACTGAAGCTTTCGTT. This sequence encodes CASSLGDRSSLNTEAFV.

Of note for this clonotype: Possible read error: a much larger clone is one base away. The CDR3 loop is CAISPTIQSYNEQLF. The CDR3 nucleotides read TGTGCCATCAGCCCGACTATCCAATCCTACAATGAGCAGCTCTTC. The rearrangement joins TRBV10-3 to TRBJ2-1; D is perhaps TRBD2 (5 bases). Germline-derived CDR1 and CDR2 are ENHRY and SYGVKD. CDR3 length equals 15 residues.

V and J are TRBV10-2 and TRBJ2-7; 8 nucleotides align to TRBD1. Trimming cost V 6 bases and J 5 bases; bases outside gene matches: 9. This CDR3 has 14 residues. Germline V gene data show CDR1 as WSHSY and CDR2 as SAAADI. CDR3: CASSRDRCIDEQYF. The CDR3, as DNA: TGCGCCAGCAGCCGGGACAGGTGTATCGACGAGCAGTACTTC.

In this sample, this clonotype turned up once. This chain uses TRBV5-1 with TRBJ2-3, with unresolved D. V lost 8 bases and J lost 4, with 17 bases in between. Germline CDR1 SGHRS, CDR2 YFSETQ. CDR3 length equals 14 residues. Here the CDR3 reads CASCLGMDPDTQYF. The CDR3 nucleotides are TGCGCCAGTTGCTTGGGTATGGATCCAGATACGCAGTATTTT.

The rearrangement links TRBV5-6 to TRBJ2-1; D not resolved. Germline values: CDR1 SGHDT, CDR2 YYEEEE. Trimming cost V 0 bases and J 0 bases, with 13 bases left between them. The CDR3 runs to 17 residues. CDR3: CASSLVGETSSYNEQFF. The CDR3 DNA sequence: TGTGCCAGCAGCTTGGTCGGAGAGACGAGCTCCTACAATGAGCAGTTCTTC.

This clonotype was seen just once. One junction end does not reproduce the germline sequence, and a read error may be involved. The chain carries TRBV5-1 and TRBJ2-7, with D maybe TRBD1 (7 bases). Per the germline V gene, CDR1 is SGHRS and CDR2 is YFSETQ. The CDR3 spans 18 residues. The CDR3 loop is CPSSLVGSGAGQSYEQYF. The CDR3 nucleotides are TGCCCCAGCAGCTTGGTTGGCAGTGGCGCGGGACAGTCCTACGAGCAGTACTTC.

This clonotype showed up just once. Its ends do not fully match the called genes, so a read error is possible. The V gene is TRBV24-1, the J gene TRBJ2-7; D remains ambiguous. Germline V lookup: CDR1 KGHDR, CDR2 SFDVKD. There are 13 residues in the CDR3. The CDR3 nucleotides are TGTGCCGCCAGTGGCGGTAGCTCCTACGATCAGTACTTC. This translates into CAASGGSSYDQYF.

Of note for this clonotype: A read error may produce the germline difference seen at one junction end. The V call is TRBV6-5, the J call TRBJ2-2; 8 positions match TRBD1. CDR3 length: 16 amino acids. Germline V gene lookup returns CDR1 MNHEY and CDR2 SVGAGI. The CDR3 region is CVSSAVTGVGTGELFF. DNA of the CDR3: TGTGTCAGCAGTGCCGTGACAGGGGTGGGCACCGGGGAGCTGTTTTTT.

Concerning this clonotype: The junction shows a germline mismatch at one end, possibly a read error. The chain is built from TRBV29-1 and TRBJ2-1; D remains ambiguous. The length of the CDR3 is 14 residues. Germline V gene lookup returns CDR1 SQVTM and CDR2 ANQGSEA. The CDR3 sequence is CSVGCKLAYNEQFF. CDR3 in DNA: TGCAGTGTTGGGTGCAAGTTAGCCTACAATGAGCAGTTCTTC.

As regards this clonotype: Possible read error: a much larger clone is one base away. This chain uses TRBV4-3 with TRBJ2-7; possible D gene TRBD1, 6 bases. This CDR3 has 15 amino acids. Germline CDR1 is LGHNA and CDR2 is YSLEER. The CDR3 DNA sequence: TGCGCCAGAAGCCAAGACCTGACAGGCTCCTACGAGCAGTACTTC. This translates into CARSQDLTGSYEQYF.

Concerning this clonotype: Just one base apart from a much larger clone, this may be a read error. The rearrangement joins TRBV7-3 to TRBJ2-1, with D possibly matching TRBD2 (5 bases). Looked up from germline, CDR1 is SGHTA and CDR2 is FQGTGA. There are 15 residues in the CDR3. V was trimmed by 6 bases and J by 3 bases, leaving 15 bases between them. As DNA, the CDR3 is TGTGCCAGCAGTATACTAGAGGGCGGCTACAATGAGCAGTTCTTC. It translates to CASSILEGGYNEQFF.

This clonotype showed up just once. One end of the junction does not line up with germline, which may come from a read error. The V call is TRBV11-2, the J call TRBJ2-2, with D perhaps matching TRBD2 (5 bases). In germline, CDR1 is SGHAT, CDR2 FQNNGV. The CDR3 covers 17 residues. The CDR3 sequence: CASSLVLGRANTGEMSF. As DNA, the CDR3 is TGTGCCAGCAGCTTAGTATTAGGACGGGCGAACACCGGGGAGATGTCTTTT.